This TCR beta chain was sequenced in a study of cytomegalovirus exposure and HLA in healthy donors. Study outcomes and limitations: A reported reduction in N-insertions relative to the approximately 670-donor mean was seen in an Asian-associated ancestry cluster in a later analysis.

Concerning this clone: The antigen is unknown.

Germline V lookup: CDR1 LNHDA, CDR2 SQIVND (reference sequence). The CDR3 runs to 15 residues. The V and J ends lost 1 base and 1 base, in that order; junction bases with no gene match: 2. PCR employed 60 Vbeta and 13 Jbeta primers. The data were produced by immunoSEQ multiplex PCR, yet TCRdb's version contains in-frame clones alone and is incomplete. The sample has about 200,000 clones; 82% are singletons. This chain joins TRBV19 and TRBJ2-5; 8 bases are shared with TRBD2. This clonotype was sampled from a woman in her forties in good health and CMV-seronegative. Material for sequencing was PBMCs. The CDR3 DNA reads TGTGCCAGTAGTATAGGGACTAGCATCCAAGAGACCCAGTACTTC. This sequence encodes CASSIGTSIQETQYF. The entire variable domain, with the rest obtained from reference TRBV19 and TRBJ2-5, is as follows: DGGITQSPKYLFRKEGQNVTLSCEQNLNHDAMYWYRQDPGQGLRLIYYSQIVNDFQKGDIAEGYSVSREKKESFPLTVTSAQKNPTAFYLCASSIGTSIQETQYFGPGTRLLVL.